This is a list of T cell receptor beta chains from one sample in a study of monozygotic twins with inflammatory bowel disease. After re-calling the 5' RACE reads, TCRdb lists one entry per CDR3 protein, DNA absent. This table holds about 43,000 distinct CDR3 sequences. The material sequenced was blood. The receptors originated from a human donor with ulcerative colitis or Crohn's disease, or a healthy co-twin of an affected twin (not recorded which). CDR3s include the opening cysteine and the closing phenylalanine or tryptophan.

TRBV12-3/TRBV12-4	TRBJ2-2	CASSYTGTGMTGELFF
TRBV4-1	TRBJ1-3	CASSQDPGSGNTIYF
TRBV7-2	TRBJ2-1	CASSPDIAGGSYNEQFF
TRBV3-1	TRBJ1-2	CASSKTGGSYGYTF
TRBV7-2	TRBJ2-7	CASSLAGTGVFEQYF
TRBV24-1	TRBJ2-1	CATSVAGDRPHEQFF
TRBV28	TRBJ1-5	CASSLGRYQPQHF
TRBV6-2/TRBV6-3	TRBJ2-1	CASSYGARDNEQFF
TRBV20-1	TRBJ2-7	CSAEGQGARNEQYF
TRBV7-2	TRBJ1-2	CASSLTRLDSNYGYTF
TRBV30	TRBJ1-2	CAWSVQGADNYGYTF
TRBV7-9	TRBJ2-6	CAGDSSGANVLTF
TRBV4-1	TRBJ2-1	CASSQDFGLAGGGSSYNEQFF
TRBV6-2/TRBV6-3	TRBJ2-1	CASRLLAEGIHNEQFF
TRBV7-2	TRBJ2-5	CASSLGGTGGETQYF
TRBV5-4	TRBJ2-7	CASSFKGGSQYF
TRBV12-3/TRBV12-4	TRBJ1-1	CASSLAKVFVF
TRBV20-1	TRBJ2-1	CSAPPYGGYYNEQFF
TRBV4-1	TRBJ2-2	CASSQGVVGELFF
TRBV3-1	TRBJ2-7	CASSYGLAMPEQYF
TRBV9	TRBJ1-4	CASGGTGREKLFF
TRBV6-1	TRBJ2-5	CASSEYGPRGETQYF
TRBV7-9	TRBJ1-2	CASSFSGVGRGYTF
TRBV18	TRBJ2-1	CASSPRTQGSKYNEQFF
TRBV5-1	TRBJ2-3	CASSVPRTATDTQYF
TRBV20-1	TRBJ2-1	CSARDPARHPKHEQFF
TRBV6-5	TRBJ1-1	CASRGPILGNTEAFF
TRBV12-3/TRBV12-4	TRBJ2-7	CASSSFKREGFYEQYF
TRBV14	TRBJ2-1	CASSRSQDFPNNEQFF
TRBV5-1	TRBJ2-6	CASSLSGKFSGANVLTF
TRBV5-1	TRBJ1-1	CASSLDRTEAFF
TRBV11-1	TRBJ1-6	CASSLVGTEADRASSPLHF
TRBV4-1	TRBJ2-1	CASSQEQRGYNEQFF
TRBV20-1	TRBJ2-5	CSAPDAGGTETQYF
TRBV28	TRBJ1-5	CASRWVINQPQHF
TRBV29-1	TRBJ2-5	CSVASGQGIETQYF
TRBV11-2	TRBJ1-5	CASSSEPTQPQHF
TRBV5-4	TRBJ2-1	CASRTGQGSNSYNEQFF
TRBV5-1	TRBJ2-7	CASSLARASYEQYF
TRBV7-8	TRBJ1-1	CASSLENGGPEAFF